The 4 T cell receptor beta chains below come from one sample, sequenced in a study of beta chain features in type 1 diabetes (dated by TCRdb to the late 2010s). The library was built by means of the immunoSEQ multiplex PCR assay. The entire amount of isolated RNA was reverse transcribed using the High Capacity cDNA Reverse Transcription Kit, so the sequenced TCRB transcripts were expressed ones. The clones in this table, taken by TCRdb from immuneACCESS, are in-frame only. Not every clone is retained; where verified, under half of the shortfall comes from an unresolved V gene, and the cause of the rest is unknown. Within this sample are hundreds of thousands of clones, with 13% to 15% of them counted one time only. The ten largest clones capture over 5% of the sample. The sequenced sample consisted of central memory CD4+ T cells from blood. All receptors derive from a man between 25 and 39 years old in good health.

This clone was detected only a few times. This CDR3 reads CASSHSNKRRVEGYTF. The DNA for the CDR3 is TGTGCCAGCAGCCACAGTAACAAACGACGGGTAGAGGGCTACACCTTC. The rearrangement uses TRBV7-2 and TRBJ1-2; D gene uncertain. The CDR3 spans 16 residues. Trimming took 5 bases from V and 8 from J, leaving 24 bases between them. Germline CDR1 is SGHTA and CDR2 is FQGNSA. The complete variable domain, with remaining parts taken from reference TRBV7-2 and TRBJ1-2, reads GAGVSQSPSNKVTEKGKDVELRCDPISGHTALYWYRQSLGQGLEFLIYFQGNSAPDKSGLPSDRFSAERTGGSVSTLTIQRTQQEDSAVYLCASSHSNKRRVEGYTFGSGTRLTVV.

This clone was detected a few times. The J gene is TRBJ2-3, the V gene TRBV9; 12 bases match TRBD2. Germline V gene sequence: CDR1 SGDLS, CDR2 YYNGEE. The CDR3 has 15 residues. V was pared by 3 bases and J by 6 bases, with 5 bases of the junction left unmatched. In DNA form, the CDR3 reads TGTGCCAGCAGCGACGGACTAGCGGGGATGGATACGCAGTATTTT. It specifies CASSDGLAGMDTQYF.

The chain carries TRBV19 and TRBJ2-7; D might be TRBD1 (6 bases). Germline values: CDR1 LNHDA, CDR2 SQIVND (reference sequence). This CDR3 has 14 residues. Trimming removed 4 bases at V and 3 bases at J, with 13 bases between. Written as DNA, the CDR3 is TGTGCCAGTAGTAGGACGACAGGCGGCTACGAGCAGTACTTC. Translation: CASSRTTGGYEQYF.

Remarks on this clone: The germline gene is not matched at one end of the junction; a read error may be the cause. The CDR3 nucleotides are TGTGCCAGCAGGGAAGTGAAAGACAATGAGCAGTTCTTC. This sequence encodes CASREVKDNEQFF. The chain recombines TRBV2 with TRBJ2-1; D gene uncertain. The length of the CDR3 is 13 residues. CDR1 and CDR2 from the germline V gene are SNHLY and FYNNEI. Supplemented by reference TRBV2 and TRBJ2-1, the full variable domain reads EPEVTQTPSHQVTQMGQEVILRCVPISNHLYFYWYRQILGQKVEFLVSFYNNEISEKSEIFDDQFSVERPDGSNFTLKIRSTKLEDSAMYFCASREVKDNEQFFGPGTRLTVL.